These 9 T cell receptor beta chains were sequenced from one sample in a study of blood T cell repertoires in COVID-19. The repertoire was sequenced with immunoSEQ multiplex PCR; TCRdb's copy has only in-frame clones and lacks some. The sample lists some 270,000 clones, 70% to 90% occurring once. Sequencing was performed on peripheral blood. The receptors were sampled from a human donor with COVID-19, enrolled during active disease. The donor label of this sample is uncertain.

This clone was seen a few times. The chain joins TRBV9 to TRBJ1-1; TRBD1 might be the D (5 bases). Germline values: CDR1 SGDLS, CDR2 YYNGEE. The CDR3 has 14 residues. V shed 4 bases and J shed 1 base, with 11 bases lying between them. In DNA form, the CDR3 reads TGTGCCAGCAGCCCAGGGATGGGGAACACTGAAGCTTTCTTT. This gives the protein CASSPGMGNTEAFF.

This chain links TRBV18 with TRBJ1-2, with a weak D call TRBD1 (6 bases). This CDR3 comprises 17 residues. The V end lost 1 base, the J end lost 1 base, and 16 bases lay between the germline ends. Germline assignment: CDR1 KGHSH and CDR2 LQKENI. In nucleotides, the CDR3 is TGTGCCAGCTCACCACAGGTCACAGGGAATCTTAACTATGGCTACACCTTC. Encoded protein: CASSPQVTGNLNYGYTF.

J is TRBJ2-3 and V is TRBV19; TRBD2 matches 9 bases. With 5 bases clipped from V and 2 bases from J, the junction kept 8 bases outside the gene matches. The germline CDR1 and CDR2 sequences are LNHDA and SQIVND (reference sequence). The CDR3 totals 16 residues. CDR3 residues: CASSQGLAGPTDTQYF. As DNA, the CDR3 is TGTGCCAGTAGTCAAGGGCTAGCGGGACCCACAGATACGCAGTATTTT.

CDR3: CASSLVDRAREPQHF. The CDR3 DNA reads TGTGCCAGCAGCTTGGTAGACAGGGCAAGAGAGCCCCAGCATTTT. This sequence joins TRBV5-6 and TRBJ1-5, with 7 bases that match TRBD1. J lost 8 bases, V lost 0 bases, and 8 bases had no gene match. This CDR3 has 15 residues. CDR1 SGHDT and CDR2 YYEEEE come from the germline V gene.

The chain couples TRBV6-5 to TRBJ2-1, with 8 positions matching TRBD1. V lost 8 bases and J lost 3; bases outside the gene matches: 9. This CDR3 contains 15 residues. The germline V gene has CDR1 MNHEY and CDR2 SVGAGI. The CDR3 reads CASQNRQGLYNEQFF. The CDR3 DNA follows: TGTGCCAGCCAAAACCGACAGGGGCTCTACAATGAGCAGTTCTTC.

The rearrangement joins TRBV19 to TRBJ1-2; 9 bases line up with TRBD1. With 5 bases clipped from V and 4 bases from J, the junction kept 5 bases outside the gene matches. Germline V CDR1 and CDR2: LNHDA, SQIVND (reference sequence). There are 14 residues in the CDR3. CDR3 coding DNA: TGTGCCAGTAGTCGGTCGGACAGGGGCTATGGCTACACCTTC. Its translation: CASSRSDRGYGYTF.

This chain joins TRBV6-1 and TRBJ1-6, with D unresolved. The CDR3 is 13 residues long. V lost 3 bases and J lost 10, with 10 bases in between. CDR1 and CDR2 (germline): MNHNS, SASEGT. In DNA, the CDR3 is TGTGCCAGCAGTGACATTAGACAATCACCCCTCCACTTT. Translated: CASSDIRQSPLHF.

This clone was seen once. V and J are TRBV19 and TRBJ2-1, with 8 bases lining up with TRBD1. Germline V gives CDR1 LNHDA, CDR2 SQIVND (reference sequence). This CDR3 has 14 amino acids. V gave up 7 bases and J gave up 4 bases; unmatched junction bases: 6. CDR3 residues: CASTPDRAYNEQFF. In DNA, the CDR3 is TGTGCCAGTACCCCGGACAGGGCGTACAATGAGCAGTTCTTC.

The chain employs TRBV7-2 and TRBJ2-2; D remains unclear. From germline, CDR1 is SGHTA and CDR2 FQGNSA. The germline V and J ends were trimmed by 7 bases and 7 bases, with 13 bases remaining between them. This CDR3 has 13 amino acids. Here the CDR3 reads CASTPTFSGELFF. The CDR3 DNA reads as TGTGCCAGCACCCCCACTTTTAGCGGGGAGCTGTTTTTT. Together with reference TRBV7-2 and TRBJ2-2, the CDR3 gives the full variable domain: GAGVSQSPSNKVTEKGKDVELRCDPISGHTALYWYRQSLGQGLEFLIYFQGNSAPDKSGLPSDRFSAERTGGSVSTLTIQRTQQEDSAVYLCASTPTFSGELFFGEGSRLTVL.